The 32 T cell receptor beta chains given below trace back to one sample, sequenced in a study of blood T cell repertoires in COVID-19. Assay used: immunoSEQ multiplex PCR; TCRdb lists only in-frame clones, some missing. The sample consists of 200,000 to 250,000 clones, roughly 86% of them appearing once. Sequences were obtained from peripheral blood. The receptors derive from an older woman with acute or convalescent COVID-19.

The chain joins TRBV9 to TRBJ2-1; possibly TRBD1 for D (6 bases). The CDR3 has 15 amino acids. Germline lookup yields CDR1 SGDLS and CDR2 YYNGEE. Trimming stripped 0 bases from V and 5 bases from J, with 12 bases between. CDR3 in DNA: TGTGCCAGCAGCGTAGGTCAGGGGTATAACAATGAGCAGTTCTTC. It codes for CASSVGQGYNNEQFF.

The rearrangement joins TRBV6-5 to TRBJ1-1; 9 positions agree with TRBD1. The CDR3 consists of 13 residues. The junction had 9 bases not matched to a gene; V was cut back by 4 bases and J by 12 bases. Looked up from germline, CDR1 is MNHEY and CDR2 is SVGAGI. The CDR3 protein is CASSFSGTGLTFF. The CDR3, as DNA: TGTGCCAGCAGTTTTTCCGGGACAGGGTTGACTTTCTTT.

The chain recombines TRBV9 with TRBJ1-1, with D unresolved. The germline CDR1 and CDR2 sequences are SGDLS and YYNGEE. This CDR3 region has 13 residues. Trimming took off 0 bases at V and 9 bases at J, with 12 bases between the two ends. CDR3 nucleotides: TGTGCCAGCAGCGTAGCCCCAACTAATAAAGCTTTCTTT. Protein sequence: CASSVAPTNKAFF.

V usage is TRBV2 and J usage is TRBJ1-6; D unclear. The CDR3 has 16 amino acids. V was pared by 6 bases and J by 0 bases, with 12 bases between. Germline-derived CDR1 and CDR2 are SNHLY and FYNNEI. CDR3: CASRALGSSYNSPLHF. The CDR3 region has the DNA TGTGCCAGCAGGGCCCTAGGAAGCTCCTATAATTCACCCCTCCACTTT.

This chain joins TRBV3-1 (or the pseudogene TRBV3-2) and TRBJ2-7, with D perhaps matching TRBD2 (6 bases). Germline CDR1 reads LGHDT; CDR2 reads YNNKEL (reference sequence). V gave up 4 bases and J gave up 8 bases, with 9 bases separating them. CDR3 length: 11 residues. As DNA, the CDR3 is TGTGCCAGCAGCCGGCGGGAAAAGCAGTACTTC. This gives the protein CASSRREKQYF.

The chain is built from TRBV15 and TRBJ1-2; 7 bases align to TRBD1. Unmatched junction bases numbered 0, after V lost 0 bases and J lost 2 bases. The CDR3 has 14 residues. Germline V CDR1 and CDR2: LNHNV, YYDKDF (reference sequence). CDR3 sequence reads: CATSREQGNYGYTF. The CDR3 DNA reads as TGTGCCACCAGCAGAGAACAGGGGAACTATGGCTACACCTTC.

The chain recombines TRBV3-1 (or the pseudogene TRBV3-2) with TRBJ2-1, with 11 bases that match TRBD2. The CDR3 contains 16 residues. J lost 4 bases, V lost 0 bases, and 2 bases had no gene match. Germline lookup yields CDR1 LGHDT and CDR2 YNNKEL (reference sequence). The CDR3 region is CASSQDLAGGYNEQFF. CDR3 sequence (DNA): TGTGCCAGCAGCCAAGATCTAGCGGGGGGTTACAATGAGCAGTTCTTC.

The V call is TRBV6-5, the J call TRBJ1-2; the match to TRBD1 covers 12 bases. CDR1 and CDR2 from the germline V gene are MNHEY and SVGAGI. V lost 6 bases, J lost 7 bases, and 9 bases stayed unmatched. The length of the CDR3 is 15 residues. This CDR3 reads CASRLPGTGGSGYTF. CDR3 DNA: TGTGCCAGCAGATTACCCGGGACAGGGGGCTCTGGCTACACCTTC.

The chain carries TRBV15 and TRBJ2-5, with D maybe TRBD1 (5 bases). Trimming pared 0 bases from V and 4 bases from J, leaving 21 bases between. From germline, CDR1 is LNHNV and CDR2 YYDKDF (reference sequence). The CDR3 loop spans 18 amino acids. The chain's CDR3 is CATSRDRALRQGAETQYF. CDR3 bases: TGTGCCACCAGCAGAGATCGGGCCCTCCGGCAGGGCGCAGAGACCCAGTACTTC.

The chain uses TRBV28 and TRBJ1-2; TRBD1 might be the D (6 bases). Germline values: CDR1 MDHEN, CDR2 SYDVKM. This CDR3 comprises 13 residues. Between the trimmed V and J ends, which lost 8 bases and 5 bases, there was a span of 15 bases. The CDR3 DNA reads TGTGCCAGCCTACCTCGGGACATTTATGGCTACACCTTC. Residues: CASLPRDIYGYTF.

The chain uses TRBV19 and TRBJ1-1, with 7 bases aligning to TRBD1. CDR1 LNHDA and CDR2 SQIVND come from the germline V gene (reference sequence). Trimming took 5 bases from V and 1 from J; bases not matched to a gene: 4. The CDR3 totals 14 residues. The CDR3 loop reads CASSGRGRNTEAFF. The CDR3 nucleotides are TGTGCCAGTAGTGGCAGGGGGAGGAACACTGAAGCTTTCTTT. Based on the CDR3 plus reference TRBV19 and TRBJ1-1, the full variable domain is DGGITQSPKYLFRKEGQNVTLSCEQNLNHDAMYWYRQDPGQGLRLIYYSQIVNDFQKGDIAEGYSVSREKKESFPLTVTSAQKNPTAFYLCASSGRGRNTEAFFGQGTRLTVV.

This clone was seen only a few times. The rearrangement links TRBV7-2 to TRBJ1-1, with no clear D. Trimming took off 1 base at V and 4 bases at J, with 10 bases between the two ends. Germline CDR1 is SGHTA and CDR2 is FQGNSA. The CDR3 spans 14 residues. Here the CDR3 reads CASSLGGPVTEAFF. The CDR3 DNA reads as TGTGCCAGCAGCTTAGGAGGGCCGGTCACTGAAGCTTTCTTT.

The V gene is TRBV28, the J gene TRBJ1-1; D is undetermined. V shed 4 bases and J shed 5 bases, with 17 bases lying between them. The CDR3 is 15 amino acids. The germline gives CDR1 MDHEN, CDR2 SYDVKM. CDR3 nucleotide sequence: TGTGCCAGCAGTTCCCATACCTCCGGTAAGACTGAAGCTTTCTTT. Translating gives CASSSHTSGKTEAFF.

V and J are TRBV30 and TRBJ2-3; 9 nucleotides match TRBD2. J gave up 3 bases and V 0 bases, and 1 base lay outside the gene matches. Germline V gives CDR1 GTSNPN, CDR2 SVGIG (reference sequence). The CDR3 covers 14 residues. The CDR3 DNA reads as TGTGCCTGGAGTGTAGCGGGGGGTACAGATACGCAGTATTTT. This translates into CAWSVAGGTDTQYF.

Turning to this clone: The same CDR3 also results from other DNA sequences found in this sample. This chain joins TRBV6-5 and TRBJ2-2; TRBD2 matches at 7 bases. CDR1 and CDR2 from the germline V gene are MNHEY and SVGAGI. V lost 6 bases and J lost 5; bases outside the gene matches: 3. The CDR3 runs 13 residues. The CDR3 bases are TGTGCCAGCAGAGGGAGGGGAACCGGGGAGCTGTTTTTT. As protein: CASRGRGTGELFF.

The chain couples TRBV18 to TRBJ2-6; no definite D call. The CDR3 runs to 16 residues. In germline, CDR1 is KGHSH, CDR2 LQKENI. Trimming removed 3 bases from V and 0 bases from J, with 9 bases in between. The CDR3, as DNA: TGTGCCAGCTCACCGGCAGGCCTCTCTGGGGCCAACGTCCTGACTTTC. It yields the protein CASSPAGLSGANVLTF. The full variable domain, with the rest looked up from reference TRBV18 and TRBJ2-6, is NAGVMQNPRHLVRRRGQEARLRCSPMKGHSHVYWYRQLPEEGLKFMVYLQKENIIDESGMPKERFSAEFPKEGPSILRIQQVVRGDSAAYFCASSPAGLSGANVLTFGAGSRLTVL.

The V gene is TRBV5-1, the J gene TRBJ1-1; D unresolved. Trimming removed 4 bases from V and 5 bases from J, with 6 bases in between. This CDR3 is built from 11 residues. From germline, CDR1 is SGHRS and CDR2 YFSETQ. DNA of the CDR3: TGCGCCAGCAGCAGCAATACTGAAGCTTTCTTT. This encodes CASSSNTEAFF.

The V and J genes are TRBV19 and TRBJ2-5; 7 bases are a match to TRBD1. The CDR3 loop spans 14 amino acids. The germline CDR1 and CDR2 sequences are LNHDA and SQIVND (reference sequence). V lost 5 bases, J lost 4 bases, and 7 bases stayed unmatched. CDR3 protein: CASSSTGLRETQYF. CDR3 coding DNA: TGTGCCAGTAGTTCGACAGGGTTAAGAGAGACCCAGTACTTC.

The chain recombines TRBV5-1 with TRBJ2-3; 11 bases are a match to TRBD2. Per the germline V gene, CDR1 is SGHRS and CDR2 is YFSETQ. V lost 2 bases, J lost 4 bases, and 3 bases stayed unmatched. The CDR3 contains 15 residues. The chain's CDR3 is CASSFSGGAADTQYF. CDR3 nucleotide sequence: TGCGCCAGCAGCTTTAGCGGGGGGGCTGCAGATACGCAGTATTTT.

J is TRBJ1-5 and V is TRBV7-2; D may be TRBD1 (5 bases). This CDR3 is 16 amino acids long. The V end was cut by 1 base, the J end by 2 bases, with 12 bases between. CDR1 and CDR2 from the germline V gene are SGHTA and FQGNSA. The CDR3 reads CASSLGQGRGNQPQHF. The DNA of the CDR3 is TGTGCCAGCAGCTTAGGGCAGGGTAGGGGCAATCAGCCCCAGCATTTT.

The V gene is TRBV2, the J gene TRBJ2-3; 7 bases agree with TRBD2. The germline gives CDR1 SNHLY, CDR2 FYNNEI. V was clipped by 7 bases and J by 1 base; unmatched bases: 2. CDR3 length: 13 residues. The CDR3 is CASTAGRTDTQYF. The CDR3 nucleotides are TGTGCCAGCACAGCGGGACGCACAGATACGCAGTATTTT.

This chain joins TRBV11-2 and TRBJ1-2, with TRBD1 as a possible D gene (5 bases). Trimming took off 4 bases at V and 0 bases at J, with 6 bases between the two ends. The CDR3 runs 13 residues. Germline CDR1 is SGHAT and CDR2 is FQNNGV. CDR3 sequence (DNA): TGTGCCAGCAGCTCGACAGCTAACTATGGCTACACCTTC. It translates to CASSSTANYGYTF.

The CDR3: CASSRGDSEKLFF. CDR3 bases: TGTGCCAGCAGCCGAGGGGACAGCGAAAAACTGTTTTTT. This chain uses TRBV4-2 with TRBJ1-4; 7 bases align to TRBD1. The CDR3 is 13 residues long. J was trimmed by 8 bases and V by 4 bases; bases with no gene match: 4. Germline V CDR1 and CDR2: LGHNA, YNFKEQ.

This chain links TRBV19 with TRBJ2-2; perhaps TRBD2 as D (7 bases). The V end lost 3 bases, the J end lost 1 base, and 21 bases lay between the germline ends. CDR1 and CDR2 (germline): LNHDA, SQIVND (reference sequence). The CDR3 is 19 amino acids. CDR3 nucleotides: TGTGCCAGTAGTATCAAAGGGGGAGGGATTGGGCAGAACACCGGGGAGCTGTTTTTT. It encodes CASSIKGGGIGQNTGELFF.

The chain has TRBV15 and TRBJ1-1; TRBD1 agrees at 8 bases. Looked up from germline, CDR1 is LNHNV and CDR2 is YYDKDF (reference sequence). This CDR3 has 15 residues. J was trimmed by 4 bases and V by 6 bases; bases with no gene match: 10. CDR3 loop: CATSTRTGRVTEAFF. The CDR3 DNA follows: TGTGCCACCAGTACCAGGACAGGGCGGGTCACTGAAGCTTTCTTT.

The chain links TRBV30 to TRBJ1-1; D remains unclear. Germline V lookup: CDR1 GTSNPN, CDR2 SVGIG (reference sequence). With 0 bases removed from V and 1 base from J, the gap between germline ends came to 6 bases. CDR3 length: 13 amino acids. CDR3 nucleotides: TGTGCCTGGAGTGTTGTCGGGAACACTGAAGCTTTCTTT. Translating gives CAWSVVGNTEAFF. Full variable domain (missing parts from reference TRBV30 and TRBJ1-1): SQTIHQWPATLVQPVGSPLSLECTVEGTSNPNLYWYRQAAGRGLQLLFYSVGIGQISSEVPQNLSASRPQDRQFILSSKKLLLSDSGFYLCAWSVVGNTEAFFGQGTRLTVV.

The chain couples TRBV6-5 to TRBJ1-1; the D gene is possibly TRBD1 (6 bases). CDR1 is MNHEY and CDR2 is SVGAGI in the germline V gene. This CDR3 has 16 amino acids. V lost 4 bases to trimming and J lost 1 base, with 16 bases between them. The CDR3 DNA sequence: TGTGCCAGCAGTTCCTATGGGGGGGCACGGAACACTGAAGCTTTCTTT. Its protein product is CASSSYGGARNTEAFF.

The genes are TRBV19 and TRBJ2-6; D is uncertain. The V end was cut by 5 bases, the J end by 2 bases, with 4 bases between. Per the germline V gene, CDR1 is LNHDA and CDR2 is SQIVND (reference sequence). CDR3 length: 13 residues. CDR3 sequence: CASSQTGANVLTF. As DNA, the CDR3 is TGTGCCAGTAGTCAAACTGGGGCCAACGTCCTGACTTTC.

The chain combines TRBV7-9 with TRBJ1-3; 7 nucleotides agree with TRBD1. The V gene's germline CDR1 is SEHNR and CDR2 FQNEAQ (reference sequence). The V segment lost 3 bases and the J segment 3 bases; nucleotides outside the gene matches: 2. This CDR3 has 14 amino acids. CDR3 DNA: TGTGCCAGCAGCTTCGGGACAGTTGGAAACACCATATATTTT. Encoded protein: CASSFGTVGNTIYF.

The chain carries TRBV5-4 and TRBJ1-2; D call uncertain. V dropped 2 bases and J dropped 6 bases, with 11 bases sitting between them. The CDR3 spans 13 residues. Germline CDR1 SGHNT, CDR2 YYREEE (reference sequence). The CDR3 region is CASSFRTINGYTF. The CDR3 DNA reads as TGTGCCAGCAGCTTTCGAACTATCAATGGCTACACCTTC.

The chain joins TRBV7-3 to TRBJ2-2, with 12 positions matching TRBD1. V trimming: 5 bases; J trimming: 6 bases; junction bases outside the gene matches: 13. Germline-derived CDR1 and CDR2 are SGHTA and FQGTGA. CDR3 length: 18 amino acids. As DNA, the CDR3 is TGTGCCAGCAGCCTTGGGACAGGGGGCGCCATAGTGTCCGGGGAGCTGTTTTTT. As protein: CASSLGTGGAIVSGELFF.

The chain joins TRBV7-8 to TRBJ1-6, with a weak D call TRBD1 (6 bases). The CDR3 loop spans 16 amino acids. Germline V gene lookup returns CDR1 SGHVS and CDR2 FQNEAQ. V was clipped by 5 bases and J by 9 bases, with 20 bases between them. The CDR3 loop reads CASSTPGGGLSSPLHF. The CDR3 DNA sequence: TGTGCCAGCAGCACCCCTGGGGGGGGGCTTAGTTCACCCCTCCACTTT.